The rows below give T cell receptor beta chains drawn from one sample of a study of response to subunit inactivated influenza vaccine. TCRdb re-called the RT-PCR reads with MiXCR, one entry per CDR3 protein. The sample lists about 170,000 distinct CDR3 sequences, around 12% seen once, with over 25% in the top ten. The same data also went into a second study, on T cells expressing NK-cell markers.

Source: CD8+ T cells sorted from PBMCs, taken 11 to 12 days after vaccination. Receptors were obtained from a man between 50 and 59 years old who received an inactivated influenza vaccine. Both conserved end residues are part of each CDR3. D genes are given only for firm matches. Clone size is stated in some rows and not others, as once, few, many or a class when expanded.

d_gene: TRBD2; abundance: few; j_gene: TRBJ2-3; v_gene: TRBV28; CDR3nt: TGTGCCAGCAGTGTAGGGCGGGAGCTCCCAGATACGCAGTATTTT; CDR3aa: CASSVGRELPDTQYF
d_gene: .; abundance: .; j_gene: TRBJ2-7; v_gene: TRBV20-1; CDR3nt: TGCAGTGCTACCGGGACGTCGTCGGCATCCTACGAGCAGTACTTC; CDR3aa: CSATGTSSASYEQYF
d_gene: .; abundance: few; j_gene: TRBJ1-1; v_gene: TRBV19; CDR3nt: TGTGCCAGTAGTATTTCCAAGATTCTGCCTGAAGCTTTCTTT; CDR3aa: CASSISKILPEAFF
d_gene: TRBD1; abundance: .; j_gene: TRBJ2-7; v_gene: TRBV28; CDR3nt: TGTGCCAGCAGTTTATTTCCGGGGCCCACACTGGGACAGGGCGAGCAGTACTTC; CDR3aa: CASSLFPGPTLGQGEQYF
d_gene: .; abundance: many; j_gene: TRBJ2-1; v_gene: TRBV28; CDR3nt: TGTGCCAGCAGCCGCGGGACAAAATCCGATGAGCAGTTCTTC; CDR3aa: CASSRGTKSDEQFF
d_gene: TRBD2; abundance: few; j_gene: TRBJ2-1; v_gene: TRBV7-6; CDR3nt: TGTGCCAGCAGCTTAGGGACTAGCGGGAGTGAGCAGTTCTTC; CDR3aa: CASSLGTSGSEQFF
d_gene: .; abundance: .; j_gene: TRBJ2-3; v_gene: TRBV9; CDR3nt: TGTGCCAGCAGCGTAGAGGGGTATGGTAGCACAGATACGCAGTATTTT; CDR3aa: CASSVEGYGSTDTQYF
d_gene: .; abundance: few; j_gene: TRBJ1-4; v_gene: TRBV24-1; CDR3nt: TGTGCCACCAGCTATAATGAAAAACTGTTTTTT; CDR3aa: CATSYNEKLFF
d_gene: .; abundance: many; j_gene: TRBJ1-5; v_gene: TRBV12-3/TRBV12-4; CDR3nt: TGTGCCAGCAGTTCAGCCCCGGACCGGTGGACCCAGCATTTT; CDR3aa: CASSSAPDRWTQHF
d_gene: .; abundance: few; j_gene: TRBJ2-7; v_gene: TRBV5-1; CDR3nt: TGCGCCAGCAGCTTGGAAGGGTTCGAGCAGTACTTC; CDR3aa: CASSLEGFEQYF
d_gene: .; abundance: .; j_gene: TRBJ2-6; v_gene: TRBV6-5; CDR3nt: TGTGCCAGCAGTTCCGAGGGGGATATGGGGTCTGGGGCCAACGTCCTGACTTTC; CDR3aa: CASSSEGDMGSGANVLTF
d_gene: TRBD1; abundance: many; j_gene: TRBJ2-1; v_gene: TRBV7-6; CDR3nt: TGTGCCAGCAGCCCTACAGGGGGGGAGCAGTTCTTC; CDR3aa: CASSPTGGEQFF
d_gene: .; abundance: few; j_gene: TRBJ2-2; v_gene: TRBV11-2; CDR3nt: TGTGCCAGCAGCCCACTGTACACCGGGGAGCTGTTTTTT; CDR3aa: CASSPLYTGELFF
d_gene: TRBD2; abundance: .; j_gene: TRBJ2-5; v_gene: TRBV11-2; CDR3nt: TGTGCCAGCAGCTTAGATCCTCAGCGGGGGGGCGGAGAGACCCAGTACTTC; CDR3aa: CASSLDPQRGGGETQYF
d_gene: TRBD1; abundance: .; j_gene: TRBJ1-1; v_gene: TRBV19; CDR3nt: TGTGCCAGTAGTATTCAGACCGGGACAGGGGGCCCGAACACTGAAGCTTTCTTT; CDR3aa: CASSIQTGTGGPNTEAFF
d_gene: .; abundance: .; j_gene: TRBJ2-3; v_gene: TRBV20-1; CDR3nt: TGCAGTGCTAGAGATTTGAAGGGGGAGGTCTTCCAGTATTTT; CDR3aa: CSARDLKGEVFQYF
d_gene: .; abundance: .; j_gene: TRBJ1-1; v_gene: TRBV11-2; CDR3nt: TGTGCCAGCAGCCCAGTGAGGTGGACTGAAGCTTTCTTT; CDR3aa: CASSPVRWTEAFF
d_gene: .; abundance: once; j_gene: TRBJ2-7; v_gene: TRBV2; CDR3nt: TGTGCCAGCAGGGCCTCAGGGGTGAGGTACGAGCAGTACTTC; CDR3aa: CASRASGVRYEQYF
d_gene: .; abundance: .; j_gene: TRBJ2-1; v_gene: TRBV7-9; CDR3nt: TGTGCCAGCAGCTCATTCCTAGCTTACAATGAGCAGTTCTTC; CDR3aa: CASSSFLAYNEQFF
d_gene: .; abundance: .; j_gene: TRBJ2-4; v_gene: TRBV11-2; CDR3nt: TGTGCCAGCAGCTTAGGTAGCTTTCAGTACTTC; CDR3aa: CASSLGSFQYF
d_gene: .; abundance: .; j_gene: TRBJ2-7; v_gene: TRBV15; CDR3nt: TGTGCCACCAGCATGGACTTTGAGGACGAGCAGTACTTC; CDR3aa: CATSMDFEDEQYF
d_gene: .; abundance: many; j_gene: TRBJ2-3; v_gene: TRBV28; CDR3nt: TGTGCCAGCATCAGGGGGGGCTTCGACACAGATACGCAGTATTTT; CDR3aa: CASIRGGFDTDTQYF
d_gene: .; abundance: many; j_gene: TRBJ2-5; v_gene: TRBV20-1; CDR3nt: TGCAGTGCTAGAGATGTGGGGGAAGAGACCCAGTACTTC; CDR3aa: CSARDVGEETQYF
d_gene: TRBD1; abundance: many; j_gene: TRBJ2-5; v_gene: TRBV28; CDR3nt: TGTGCCAGCAGTTTATTGATCCCGACAGGGTATGAGACCCAGTACTTC; CDR3aa: CASSLLIPTGYETQYF
d_gene: TRBD1; abundance: few; j_gene: TRBJ2-7; v_gene: TRBV27; CDR3nt: TGTGCCAGCAGTCCTCTCTTCCGGGACAGGGATACCTACGAGCAGTACTTC; CDR3aa: CASSPLFRDRDTYEQYF
d_gene: .; abundance: .; j_gene: TRBJ2-1; v_gene: TRBV20-1; CDR3nt: TGCAGTGCTAGAGATATACTAGCCTCCTACAATGAGCAGTTCTTC; CDR3aa: CSARDILASYNEQFF
d_gene: .; abundance: .; j_gene: TRBJ2-2; v_gene: TRBV13; CDR3nt: TGTGCCAGCAGCCTAGGTCCTGCGTCCGGGGAGCTGTTTTTT; CDR3aa: CASSLGPASGELFF
d_gene: .; abundance: .; j_gene: TRBJ2-7; v_gene: TRBV4-3; CDR3nt: TGCGCCAGCAGCCAAGCGTTGGGGGGCGTGGGATACGAGCAGTACTTC; CDR3aa: CASSQALGGVGYEQYF
d_gene: .; abundance: .; j_gene: TRBJ2-7; v_gene: TRBV5-1; CDR3nt: TGCGCCAGCAGCGACAACGCGGGCTACGAGCAGTACTTC; CDR3aa: CASSDNAGYEQYF
d_gene: .; abundance: .; j_gene: TRBJ2-7; v_gene: TRBV20-1; CDR3nt: TGCAGTGCTACCCCGAGCCGGGACCATGACTCCTTACGGGCCCGGCAGTACTTC; CDR3aa: CSATPSRDHDSLRARQYF
d_gene: .; abundance: .; j_gene: TRBJ2-7; v_gene: TRBV6-2/TRBV6-3; CDR3nt: TGTGCCAGCAGTTATGGGCTTTACTACGAGCAGTACTTC; CDR3aa: CASSYGLYYEQYF
d_gene: TRBD1; abundance: many; j_gene: TRBJ2-7; v_gene: TRBV5-1; CDR3nt: TGCGCCAGCATCGGACAGGGAAATGGGGAGCAGTACTTC; CDR3aa: CASIGQGNGEQYF
d_gene: TRBD2; abundance: many; j_gene: TRBJ2-1; v_gene: TRBV12-3/TRBV12-4; CDR3nt: TGTGCCAGCAGTTTGACTAGCGGATACAATGAGCAGTTCTTC; CDR3aa: CASSLTSGYNEQFF
d_gene: TRBD2; abundance: many; j_gene: TRBJ2-2; v_gene: TRBV29-1; CDR3nt: TGCAGCGTTGAATCCCCGGGACTAGCGGGAGGGTCCGGGGAGCTGTTTTTT; CDR3aa: CSVESPGLAGGSGELFF
d_gene: TRBD2; abundance: few; j_gene: TRBJ2-1; v_gene: TRBV10-2; CDR3nt: TGCGCCAGCAGTGATATAGCGGGGGACCCTCATGAGCAGTTCTTC; CDR3aa: CASSDIAGDPHEQFF
d_gene: TRBD1; abundance: few; j_gene: TRBJ2-3; v_gene: TRBV5-8; CDR3nt: TGTGCCAGCAGCGGAAACAGGGGGCATGGAGATACGCAGTATTTT; CDR3aa: CASSGNRGHGDTQYF
d_gene: TRBD2; abundance: .; j_gene: TRBJ2-1; v_gene: TRBV28; CDR3nt: TGTGCCAGCAGCAATAGCGGGGAACACTTTTACAATGAGCAGTTCTTC; CDR3aa: CASSNSGEHFYNEQFF
d_gene: .; abundance: many; j_gene: TRBJ2-7; v_gene: TRBV10-3; CDR3nt: TGTGCCATCAGTGGAGGGACGGCCGGGGCCTACGAGCAGTACTTC; CDR3aa: CAISGGTAGAYEQYF
d_gene: .; abundance: few; j_gene: TRBJ2-3; v_gene: TRBV11-2; CDR3nt: TGTGCCAGCAGCTTAATTCCACGCACAGATACGCAGTATTTT; CDR3aa: CASSLIPRTDTQYF
d_gene: .; abundance: .; j_gene: TRBJ1-2; v_gene: TRBV7-9; CDR3nt: TGTGCCAGCAGTTCAGGGGTTTTGAGCTCTGGCTACACCTTC; CDR3aa: CASSSGVLSSGYTF
d_gene: TRBD1; abundance: few; j_gene: TRBJ2-7; v_gene: TRBV7-6; CDR3nt: TGTGCCAGCAGCTTAGCGGGACAGGGAATCGACGAGCAGTACTTC; CDR3aa: CASSLAGQGIDEQYF
d_gene: .; abundance: .; j_gene: TRBJ2-3; v_gene: TRBV11-1; CDR3nt: TGTGCCAGCAGCTTGTTGCGGGGGCGCTCCACAGATACGCAGTATTTT; CDR3aa: CASSLLRGRSTDTQYF
d_gene: .; abundance: .; j_gene: TRBJ2-2; v_gene: TRBV20-1; CDR3nt: TGCAGTGCTAGAGGGGAAGGGTTTGTCGGGGAGCTGTTTTTT; CDR3aa: CSARGEGFVGELFF
d_gene: .; abundance: many; j_gene: TRBJ2-1; v_gene: TRBV29-1; CDR3nt: TGCAGCGTTGATAAAAATGAGCAGTTCTTC; CDR3aa: CSVDKNEQFF
d_gene: TRBD2; abundance: many; j_gene: TRBJ2-2; v_gene: TRBV29-1; CDR3nt: TGCAGCGCCGAGGGACTAGCGGGCAGGGACGGGGAGCTGTTTTTT; CDR3aa: CSAEGLAGRDGELFF
d_gene: TRBD1; abundance: many; j_gene: TRBJ2-3; v_gene: TRBV10-3; CDR3nt: TGTGCCAGCGGACAGGGAGCAGATACGCAGTATTTT; CDR3aa: CASGQGADTQYF
d_gene: TRBD2; abundance: .; j_gene: TRBJ2-1; v_gene: TRBV20-1; CDR3nt: TGCAGTGCTACCCGAGAACTAGGGGAGGGATACAATGAGCAGTTCTTC; CDR3aa: CSATRELGEGYNEQFF
d_gene: .; abundance: .; j_gene: TRBJ2-7; v_gene: TRBV5-1; CDR3nt: TGCGCCAGCAGCCCGGGTTCTCCCTTAGGGGAGCAGTACTTC; CDR3aa: CASSPGSPLGEQYF
d_gene: .; abundance: .; j_gene: TRBJ1-1; v_gene: TRBV12-3/TRBV12-4; CDR3nt: TGTGCCAGCAGTACTCCAGGAGAAAGTAAAGCTTTCTTT; CDR3aa: CASSTPGESKAFF